One and the same sample provided the 19 T cell receptor beta chains below, sequenced in a study of metastatic and nonmetastatic thyroid tumors. Patients had received no treatment of any kind before thyroid surgery. Through MiXCR, TCRdb re-clonotyped the PCR reads. The table records about 22,000 clones, roughly 18% of them present only once. The sequenced sample consisted of adjacent normal tissue. All receptors come from a male donor with papillary thyroid cancer or a benign thyroid nodule (not recorded which). Some clones in this sample may be carry-over from other donors' samples.

This clone was seen only a few times. A much larger clone differs from this one at a single base, so this may be a read error. The chain links TRBV7-9 to TRBJ1-3; D unclear. Germline-derived CDR1 and CDR2 are SEHNR and FQNEAQ (reference sequence). The CDR3 is made up of 13 amino acids. V was shortened by 7 bases and J by 4 bases, with 11 bases between the two germline ends. The CDR3 is CASILSTGNTIYF. CDR3 nucleotide sequence: TGTGCCAGCATCCTTAGTACAGGAAACACCATATATTTT.

There are many counts of this clone. This may stem from a read error, because a much larger clone lies one nucleotide away. This chain connects TRBV11-2 to TRBJ2-7; TRBD1 aligns across 8 bases. Per the germline V gene, CDR1 is SGHAT and CDR2 is FQNNGV. Trimming at V came to 5 bases and at J to 6 bases, leaving 9 bases not matched to a gene. The CDR3 runs to 14 residues. The CDR3 DNA is TGTGCCAGCAGCCAATGGACAGGGAGCGGCGAGCAGTACTTC. Translated, it gives CASSQWTGSGEQYF.

This clone appeared many times. The chain is built from TRBV20-1 and TRBJ1-1; no clear D. V was shortened by 3 bases and J by 3 bases, with 8 bases between the two germline ends. The CDR3 contains 12 residues. CDR1 is DFQATT, CDR2 SNEGSKA, per germline (reference sequence). Here the CDR3 reads CSARDWDTEAFF. The CDR3 region has the DNA TGCAGTGCTAGGGATTGGGACACTGAAGCTTTCTTT.

The chain carries TRBV12-3 or TRBV12-4 and TRBJ1-1; TRBD1 is a possible D gene (5 bases). The CDR3 sequence is 12 residues long. V gave up 7 bases and J gave up 12 bases, with 18 bases separating them. The CDR3 DNA sequence: TGTGCCAGCACCCTAGGGGTTTTCTCGTCTTTCTTT. Amino acid sequence: CASTLGVFSSFF.

This clone is medium-sized within its sample. The J gene is TRBJ1-1, the V gene TRBV6-5; 8 bases are a match to TRBD1. V trimming: 2 bases; J trimming: 1 base; junction bases outside the gene matches: 0. Germline loops: CDR1 MNHEY, CDR2 SVGAGI. CDR3 size: 14 residues. The CDR3 is CASSYGTGNTEAFF. The CDR3 DNA sequence: TGTGCCAGCAGTTACGGGACAGGGAACACTGAAGCTTTCTTT.

By proportion, this clone is medium-sized. The rearrangement uses TRBV12-3 or TRBV12-4 and TRBJ2-1; 15 bases align to TRBD2. V dropped 9 bases and J dropped 0; count of bases not matched to a gene: 3. The length of the CDR3 is 16 residues. CDR3 DNA sequence: TGTGCCAGTGGGACTAGCGGGGGGCTCTCCTACAATGAGCAGTTCTTC. As protein: CASGTSGGLSYNEQFF.

V gene TRBV6-5 combines with J gene TRBJ2-3, with 8 bases that match TRBD1. Germline V gives CDR1 MNHEY, CDR2 SVGAGI. The CDR3 length is 14 residues. With V trimmed by 2 bases and J by 7 bases, 5 bases remained unmatched. As DNA, the CDR3 is TGTGCCAGCAGTTACGACAGGGGCATGAATACGCAGTATTTT. This gives the protein CASSYDRGMNTQYF.

In its sample, this clone was seen many times. The CDR3 reads CAWSPGTGGPRGDQPQHF. The CDR3 DNA reads as TGTGCCTGGAGTCCCGGGACAGGCGGACCTCGGGGGGATCAGCCCCAGCATTTT. This chain joins TRBV30 and TRBJ1-5; TRBD1 matches at 8 bases. Per germline, CDR1 GTSNPN and CDR2 SVGIG (reference sequence). The V and J ends lost 2 bases and 5 bases, in that order; junction bases with no gene match: 17. The CDR3 is 18 amino acids.

There are a few counts of this clone. At one end, the junction sequence differs from germline, possibly due to a read error. This chain connects TRBV6-1 to TRBJ1-2; 10 bases align to TRBD1. Germline lookup yields CDR1 MNHNS and CDR2 SASEGT. The CDR3 sequence is 13 residues long. CDR3 bases: TGTGCCAGGGGGACAGGGGAAAACTATGGATACACCTTC. It codes for CARGTGENYGYTF.

This clone ranks as medium-sized. The V call is TRBV19, the J call TRBJ1-1, with D possibly being TRBD1 (5 bases). V was clipped by 6 bases and J by 4 bases, with 18 bases between them. There are 15 residues in the CDR3. The germline CDR1 and CDR2 sequences are LNHDA and SQIVND (reference sequence). CDR3 residues: CASSLFADGGTEAFF. CDR3 DNA sequence: TGTGCCAGTAGCTTATTCGCCGACGGGGGCACTGAAGCTTTCTTT.

This clone occurred many times. The chain couples TRBV25-1 to TRBJ1-2; 10 nucleotides agree with TRBD1. The V gene end was trimmed by 5 bases and the J gene end by 8 bases; junction bases not matched to a gene: 2. This CDR3 spans 12 amino acids. Germline assignment: CDR1 MGHDK and CDR2 SYGVNS. DNA for the CDR3: TGTGCCAGCAGTAAGGGACAGGGGGGCTACACCTTC. It specifies CASSKGQGGYTF.

By share, this clone ranks as medium-sized (0.01 to 0.1%). The rearrangement links TRBV28 to TRBJ2-3; 7 nucleotides match TRBD1. Germline values: CDR1 MDHEN, CDR2 SYDVKM. Trimming took 7 bases from V and 1 from J; bases not matched to a gene: 11. The CDR3 sequence is 16 residues long. CDR3 nucleotides: TGTGCCAGCACACCTACCGACAGGGTCGGCACAGATACGCAGTATTTT. Encoded protein: CASTPTDRVGTDTQYF.

To note about this clone: It is likely a read error, because the conserved phenylalanine at the end of the CDR3 is missing. Here the CDR3 reads CANSRRYEQYL. The CDR3 DNA reads TGTGCCAACAGCCGTCGCTACGAGCAGTACCTC. The chain uses TRBV28 and TRBJ2-7, with D hard to call. CDR3 length equals 11 residues. The germline CDR1 and CDR2 sequences are MDHEN and SYDVKM. Deletions cut 10 bases from V and 3 bases from J, with 10 bases between.

This clone was observed a single time. This chain links TRBV12-3 or TRBV12-4 with TRBJ2-1, with D possibly matching TRBD2 (5 bases). The CDR3 is made up of 15 amino acids. Trimming took off 7 bases at V and 6 bases at J, with 19 bases between the two ends. This CDR3 is CASTMEDRVGNEQFF. The CDR3 DNA follows: TGTGCCAGCACCATGGAGGACCGTGTCGGCAATGAGCAGTTCTTC.

Only a few counts were recorded for this clone. One end of the junction fails to match germline, which may point to a read error. The V and J genes are TRBV12-3 or TRBV12-4 and TRBJ2-7, with D perhaps assigned TRBD1 or TRBD2 (5 bases each). CDR3 size: 15 residues. The CDR3 nucleotides are TGTGCCAGCAGTTTAGGACGGGGCAGCTCCCACGAGCAGTACTTC. This sequence encodes CASSLGRGSSHEQYF.

Within the sample, this clone is medium-sized. The chain uses TRBV6-1 and TRBJ1-3; D remains ambiguous. Germline CDR1 reads MNHNS; CDR2 reads SASEGT. The ends were cut back, 5 bases at V and 0 bases at J, with 8 bases in the middle. The CDR3 has 14 residues. CDR3 in DNA: TGTGCCAGCAGTACAACCGACTCTGGAAACACCATATATTTT. Translation gives CASSTTDSGNTIYF.

There are many counts of this clone. CDR3 nucleotides: TGTGCCAGCAGCTATTCTAGGAGCGGTGGGGCCAACGTCCTGACTTTC. Translation gives CASSYSRSGGANVLTF. The chain links TRBV13 to TRBJ2-6; the D gene is possibly TRBD2 (5 bases). Trimming took 4 bases from V and 3 from J, leaving 13 bases between them. The V gene's germline CDR1 is PRHDT and CDR2 FYEKMQ (reference sequence). The CDR3 has 16 residues.

The sample holds a few counts of this clone. The V and J genes are TRBV5-1 and TRBJ2-1; 8 nucleotides align to TRBD2. Germline CDR1 SGHRS, CDR2 YFSETQ. The trim removed 5 bases at V and 8 bases at J, leaving 18 bases unmatched. The CDR3 spans 17 residues. CDR3 in amino acids: CASSSPWAGGGGDEQFF. CDR3 sequence (DNA): TGCGCCAGCAGTTCTCCTTGGGCGGGAGGAGGGGGAGATGAGCAGTTCTTC.

J is TRBJ2-7 and V is TRBV2; 8 nucleotides align to TRBD2. Trimming cost V 4 bases and J 8 bases; bases outside gene matches: 13. CDR1 is SNHLY and CDR2 is FYNNEI in the germline V gene. This CDR3 is built from 15 residues. DNA for the CDR3: TGTGCCAGCAGTGTCCGAGCGGCGGGGGGAGGGCAGCAGTACTTC. It translates to CASSVRAAGGGQQYF.